One and the same sample provided the 3 T cell receptor beta chains below, sequenced in a study of blood T cell repertoires in COVID-19. Produced via immunoSEQ multiplex PCR; TCRdb's table is partial and in-frame only. In the table there are hundreds of thousands of clones, about nine tenths of which are singletons. Source material: PBMCs or T cells enriched from blood (not recorded which). Receptor source: a woman aged 40 to 50 who had recovered from COVID-19.

CDR3: CASSSPATNQETQYF. CDR3 sequence (DNA): TGTGCCAGCAGCTCCCCCGCAACAAACCAAGAGACCCAGTACTTC. The chain joins TRBV7-9 to TRBJ2-5; D gene uncertain. The V and J ends lost 4 bases and 0 bases respectively, with 12 bases between them. Germline lookup yields CDR1 SEHNR and CDR2 FQNEAQ (reference sequence). This CDR3 has 15 amino acids.

This chain connects TRBV7-9 to TRBJ1-2, with TRBD1 matching over 8 bases. The germline V gene has CDR1 SEHNR and CDR2 FQNEAQ (reference sequence). CDR3 length equals 14 residues. V lost 5 bases, J lost 6 bases, and 8 bases stayed unmatched. The CDR3 bases are TGTGCCAGCAGCCCCCCAGGGGGCGCAAATGGCTACACCTTC. This translates into CASSPPGGANGYTF.

The chain has TRBV24-1 and TRBJ2-1, with 13 bases lining up with TRBD2. Germline V gene data show CDR1 as KGHDR and CDR2 as SFDVKD. The CDR3 consists of 16 residues. V lost 4 bases, J lost 6 bases, and 5 bases stayed unmatched. CDR3 protein: CATSDQTSGRTNEQFF. The DNA of the CDR3 is TGTGCCACCAGTGACCAGACTAGCGGGAGGACCAATGAGCAGTTCTTC.